This T cell receptor (beta chain) comes out of a study of T cell changes during pregnancy in multiple sclerosis. This CDR3 contains 13 residues. Germline V gives CDR1 SGHVS, CDR2 FQNEAQ. Sequenced by immunoSEQ multiplex PCR; TCRdb stores in-frame clones only, minus some. The sample yields 85,000 to 90,000 clones, approximately 93% seen once. Here the sequenced sample was peripheral blood, taken after pregnancy. The rearrangement links TRBV7-8 to TRBJ2-7; 7 nucleotides align to TRBD2. The receptor was isolated from a female donor in good health, enrolled as a control in a pregnancy study. As DNA, the CDR3 is TGTGCGACATCGTCGGGGGGCTCCTACGAGCAGTACTTC. Amino acids: CATSSGGSYEQYF.